This T cell receptor beta chain originates from a study of shared clonotypes between healthy human individuals. Overall study: Three plates were used per donor for CD4 naive, three for CD4 memory, two for CD8 naive and one for CD8 memory.

Each subset's genomic DNA was shared equally among a number of immunoSEQ plates. Sequencing used immunoSEQ multiplex PCR; TCRdb keeps in-frame clones, though not all of them. Here the sample spans about 660,000 clones, 74% being singletons. Every donor, a Caucasian adult, lived in Nashville, Tennessee. CD4+ cell separation produced CD45RA+ naive and CD45RA-negative memory subsets. This CDR3 spans 12 amino acids. From germline, CDR1 is SEHNR and CDR2 FQNEAQ (reference sequence). V lost 3 bases, J lost 7 bases, and 7 bases lay in between. This TCR came from a woman in her thirties in good health. Sequenced sample: memory CD4+ T cells sorted from blood. The subset denotes: CD45RA-negative fraction. The gene calls are TRBV7-9 and TRBJ2-1; unclear D gene. CDR3 region: CASSFLANEQFF. CDR3 DNA sequence: TGTGCCAGCAGCTTTCTTGCGAATGAGCAGTTCTTC. The whole variable domain, remainder taken from reference TRBV7-9 and TRBJ2-1, is DTGVSQNPRHKITKRGQNVTFRCDPISEHNRLYWYRQTLGQGPEFLTYFQNEAQLEKSRLLSDRFSAERPKGSFSTLEIQRTEQGDSAMYLCASSFLANEQFFGPGTRLTVL.